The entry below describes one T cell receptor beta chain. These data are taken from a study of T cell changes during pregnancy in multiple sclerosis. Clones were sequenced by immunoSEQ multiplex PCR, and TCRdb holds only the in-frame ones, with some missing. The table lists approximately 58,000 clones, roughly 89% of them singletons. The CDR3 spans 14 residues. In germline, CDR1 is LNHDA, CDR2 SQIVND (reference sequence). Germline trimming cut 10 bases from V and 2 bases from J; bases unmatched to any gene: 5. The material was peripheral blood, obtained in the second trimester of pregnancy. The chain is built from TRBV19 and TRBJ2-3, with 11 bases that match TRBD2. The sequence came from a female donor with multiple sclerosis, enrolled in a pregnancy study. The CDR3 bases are TGTGCCACCAGACTAGCGGGGAACACAGATACGCAGTATTTT. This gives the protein CATRLAGNTDTQYF.